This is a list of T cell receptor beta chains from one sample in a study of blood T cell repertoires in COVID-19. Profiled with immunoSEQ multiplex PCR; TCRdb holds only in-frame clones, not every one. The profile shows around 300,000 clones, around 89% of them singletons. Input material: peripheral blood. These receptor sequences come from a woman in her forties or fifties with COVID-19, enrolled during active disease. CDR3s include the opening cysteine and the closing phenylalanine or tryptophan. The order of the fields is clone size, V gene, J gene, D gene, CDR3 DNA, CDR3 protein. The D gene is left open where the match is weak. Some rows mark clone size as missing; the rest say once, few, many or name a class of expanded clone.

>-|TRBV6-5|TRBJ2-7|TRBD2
TGTGCCAGCAGCACCTCCGGGACTAGCGTCTACGAGCAGTACTTC
CASSTSGTSVYEQYF
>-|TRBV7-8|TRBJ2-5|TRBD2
TGTGCCAGCAGCTTAGGGTTGAAGAGCGGGAAAGAGACCCAGTACTTC
CASSLGLKSGKETQYF
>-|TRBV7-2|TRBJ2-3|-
TGTGCCAGCAGCTTAGTAGACTATAGCACAGATACGCAGTATTTT
CASSLVDYSTDTQYF
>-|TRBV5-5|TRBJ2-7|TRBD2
TGTGCCAGCAGCCCACTAGCGGAGGCCTACGAGCAGTACTTC
CASSPLAEAYEQYF
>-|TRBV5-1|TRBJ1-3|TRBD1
TGCGCCAGCAGGGGACAGGGATTTGGAAACACCATATATTTT
CASRGQGFGNTIYF
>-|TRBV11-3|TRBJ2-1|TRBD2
TGTGCCAGCAGATTGGGACTAGCGGGAGGGCTCTCCTACAATGAGCAGTTCTTC
CASRLGLAGGLSYNEQFF
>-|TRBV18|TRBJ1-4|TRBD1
TGTGCCAGCTCACCACGACAGGGCACTAATGAAAAACTGTTTTTT
CASSPRQGTNEKLFF
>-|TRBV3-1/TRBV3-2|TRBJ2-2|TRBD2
TGTGCCAGCAGCCCCCCTTCGGGAGGACCCGGGGAGCTGTTTTTT
CASSPPSGGPGELFF
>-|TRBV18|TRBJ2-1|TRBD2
TGTGCCAGCTCACCAGTAGCGGGAGGGAACAATGAGCAGTTCTTC
CASSPVAGGNNEQFF
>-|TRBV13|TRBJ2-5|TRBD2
TGTGCCAGCAGCTCCCAGGAGCGGGAGCCTTTTGTTCGGACCCAGTACTTC
CASSSQEREPFVRTQYF
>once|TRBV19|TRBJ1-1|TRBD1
TGTGCCAGTAGTACCAGACAGGGGAACACTGAAGCTTTCTTT
CASSTRQGNTEAFF
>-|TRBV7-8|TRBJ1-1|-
TGTGCCAGCAGCTTAGTGGCGGCTTTGAACACTGAAGCTTTCTTT
CASSLVAALNTEAFF
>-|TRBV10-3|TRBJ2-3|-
TGTGCCATCAGTGACTGGACAGTAAGCACAGATACGCAGTATTTT
CAISDWTVSTDTQYF
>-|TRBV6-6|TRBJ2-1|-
TGTGCCAGCAGCTACAAGAGGGCGTCCTACAATGAGCAGTTCTTC
CASSYKRASYNEQFF
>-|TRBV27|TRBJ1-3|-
TGTGCCAGCAGTGGAAGGGGTGGAAACACCATATATTTT
CASSGRGGNTIYF
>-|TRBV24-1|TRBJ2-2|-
TGTGCCACCAGTGATCCGAGAGGAACAGGGTCTAGCGGGGAGCTGTTTTTT
CATSDPRGTGSSGELFF
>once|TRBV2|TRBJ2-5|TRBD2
TGTGCCAGCAGACCGGGACTAGCAAGAGAGACCCAGTACTTC
CASRPGLARETQYF
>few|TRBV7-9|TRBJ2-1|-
TGTGCCAGCAGCTCCATGGACAGTAAAAACGTGCATGAGCAGTTCTTC
CASSSMDSKNVHEQFF
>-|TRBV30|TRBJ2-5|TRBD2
TGTGCCTGGAGTGGGGATAGCGGGAGGTCCTCGAAGACCCAGTACTTC
CAWSGDSGRSSKTQYF
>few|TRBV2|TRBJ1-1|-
TGTGCCAGCAGTGGACTCGTCCCGAACACTGAAGCTTTCTTT
CASSGLVPNTEAFF
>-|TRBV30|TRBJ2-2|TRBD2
TGTGCCTGGAGTGCCCCGACTAGCGGTACCGGGGAGCTGTTTTTT
CAWSAPTSGTGELFF
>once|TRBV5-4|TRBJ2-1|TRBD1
TGTGCCAGCAGCCAGCGGACAGGACGCTCCTACAATGAGCAGTTCTTC
CASSQRTGRSYNEQFF
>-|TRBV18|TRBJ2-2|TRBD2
TGTGCCAGCTCACCACCCGGGACTAGCTCATTCGGGGAGCTGTTTTTT
CASSPPGTSSFGELFF
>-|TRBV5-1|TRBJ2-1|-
TGCGCCAGCAGCTTGGTTAGCAGCGCCGAGCAGTTCTTC
CASSLVSSAEQFF
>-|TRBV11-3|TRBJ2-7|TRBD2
TGTGCCAGCAGCCCGGGGACTAGTCCCTACGAGCAGTACTTC
CASSPGTSPYEQYF
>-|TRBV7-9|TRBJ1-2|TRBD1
TGTGCCAGCAGCCCCAACCACAGGGGGATCAACTATGGCTACACCTTC
CASSPNHRGINYGYTF
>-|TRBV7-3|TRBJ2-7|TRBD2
TGTGCCAGCAGCAGCCGCGGGGGGGTTGGCGAGCAGTACTTC
CASSSRGGVGEQYF
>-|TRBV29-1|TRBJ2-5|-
TGCAGCGTCGACTCGACCACCCAAGAGACCCAGTACTTC
CSVDSTTQETQYF
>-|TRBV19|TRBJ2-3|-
TGTGCCAGTAGTGAAAGGGGGGGGGCAGATACGCAGTATTTT
CASSERGGADTQYF
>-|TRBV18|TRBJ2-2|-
TGTGCCAGCTCGTCCAACAGGGACGGGGAGCTGTTTTTT
CASSSNRDGELFF
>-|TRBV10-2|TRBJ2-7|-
TGCGCCAGCAGTGGGCAGGGGATTACCTACGAGCAGTACTTC
CASSGQGITYEQYF
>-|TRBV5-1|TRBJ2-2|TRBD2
TGCGCCAGCTTAGCGGGAGGGGACACCGGGGAGCTGTTTTTT
CASLAGGDTGELFF
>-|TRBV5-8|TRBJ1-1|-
TGTGCCAGCAGCTTGGGTTCGTGGGGGGACACTGAAGCTTTCTTT
CASSLGSWGDTEAFF
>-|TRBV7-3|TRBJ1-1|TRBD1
TGTGCCAGCAGCTTAACTCCAGGGGGCGCGGATGAAGCTTTCTTT
CASSLTPGGADEAFF
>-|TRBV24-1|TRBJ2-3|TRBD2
TGTGCCACCAGTGACGCCCGACTAGCTCGAACGCAGTATTTT
CATSDARLARTQYF
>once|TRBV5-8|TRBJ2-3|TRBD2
TGTGCCAGCAGCTTCGGGTTCTCCGGGACTATCACCGCAGATACGCAGTATTTT
CASSFGFSGTITADTQYF
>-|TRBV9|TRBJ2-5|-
TGTGCCAGCAGCGTCACAGGACAAGAGACCCAGTACTTC
CASSVTGQETQYF
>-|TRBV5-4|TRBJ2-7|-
TGTGCCAGCAGCAGGGGGATCATTGCCTACGAGCAGTACTTC
CASSRGIIAYEQYF
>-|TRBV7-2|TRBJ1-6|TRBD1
TGTGCCAGCAGCTTCCGGGACAGGAAAAATTCACCCCTCCACTTT
CASSFRDRKNSPLHF
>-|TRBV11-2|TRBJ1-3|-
TGTGCCAGCAGCTTCCTAGGGGGACCTGGAAACACCATATATTTT
CASSFLGGPGNTIYF
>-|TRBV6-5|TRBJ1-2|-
TGTGCCAGCAGTACTCAGACAGGTGTAGTCTACACCTTC
CASSTQTGVVYTF
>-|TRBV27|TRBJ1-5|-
TGTGCCAGCAGACCGTACAACCGGGGGGCGAGCAATCAGCCCCAGCATTTT
CASRPYNRGASNQPQHF